The next 27 T cell receptor beta chains were all read from a single sample in a study of sequential checkpoint blockade in melanoma. Here immunoSEQ multiplex PCR was the method, and the copy in TCRdb shows in-frame clones only, minus some. The sample yields about 8,400 clones, roughly 90% seen once. Treatment indicated: randomized to nivolumab then ipilimumab (arm A) or the reverse (arm B). Sequencing was performed on CD8+ T cells sorted from blood (inferred from file names), taken from a patient given nivolumab and ipilimumab in sequence. The receptor source for this set is a human donor with melanoma.

The gene calls are TRBV6-5 and TRBJ2-7, with 12 bases that match TRBD1. This CDR3 has 15 amino acids. The trim removed 5 bases at V and 4 bases at J, leaving 6 bases unmatched. Germline V gene data show CDR1 as MNHEY and CDR2 as SVGAGI. Written as DNA, the CDR3 is TGTGCCAGCAGTCCGGGACAGGGGGCGGGTTACGAGCAGTACTTC. It yields the protein CASSPGQGAGYEQYF.

The chain recombines TRBV4-1 with TRBJ1-1; D is uncertain. Per the germline V gene, CDR1 is MGHRA and CDR2 is YSYEKL. The ends were cut back, 3 bases at V and 4 bases at J, with 12 bases in the middle. This CDR3 spans 14 amino acids. The DNA for the CDR3 is TGCGCCAGCAGCCACTCAAGCTCCGTCACTGAAGCTTTCTTT. Its translation is CASSHSSSVTEAFF.

The chain couples TRBV13 to TRBJ1-4; TRBD1 matches at 7 bases. Germline V gives CDR1 PRHDT, CDR2 FYEKMQ (reference sequence). The CDR3 spans 14 residues. V shed 5 bases and J 4 bases; nucleotides not matched to a gene: 4. The CDR3 region is CASSGTEYNEKLFF. CDR3 coding DNA: TGTGCCAGCAGCGGGACAGAGTATAATGAAAAACTGTTTTTT.

The J gene is TRBJ2-6, the V gene TRBV1; the D call of TRBD2 is as the table states it, not checked on the DNA. TRBV1 is given as a pseudogene. This CDR3 spans 18 amino acids. DNA for the CDR3: TGCACCAGCAGTCTAGTCAGTTTGTGCCAAAGTCGGGCCAACGTCCTGACTTTC. It is translated as CTSSLVSLCQSRANVLTF.

This chain joins TRBV9 and TRBJ1-1; D possibly corresponds to TRBD1 (5 bases). V lost 0 bases, J lost 1 base, and 13 bases lay in between. CDR1 and CDR2 from the germline V gene are SGDLS and YYNGEE. This CDR3 comprises 16 residues. CDR3 DNA: TGTGCCAGCAGCGTAGGCCCGACAGCTGGGAACACTGAAGCTTTCTTT. It specifies CASSVGPTAGNTEAFF.

The chain employs TRBV30 and TRBJ1-5; D might be TRBD1 (5 bases). The CDR3 loop spans 15 amino acids. Germline CDR1 and CDR2: GTSNPN and SVGIG (reference sequence). V was pared by 0 bases and J by 10 bases, with 19 bases between. CDR3 residues: CAWSVPWGRIGPQHF. CDR3 nucleotides: TGTGCCTGGAGTGTACCCTGGGGGAGGATCGGACCCCAGCATTTT.

V and J are TRBV7-8 and TRBJ1-1, with 7 bases that match TRBD1. This CDR3 region has 17 residues. CDR1 and CDR2 from the germline V gene are SGHVS and FQNEAQ. Trimming removed 5 bases from V and 4 bases from J; junction bases left unmatched: 16. CDR3 sequence reads: CASSTRRDSLIGTEAFF. CDR3 bases: TGTGCCAGCAGCACGAGGAGGGACAGCCTCATCGGCACTGAAGCTTTCTTT.

The chain couples TRBV28 to TRBJ1-5, with D perhaps matching TRBD1 (6 bases). The CDR3 has 13 amino acids. The germline V gene has CDR1 MDHEN and CDR2 SYDVKM. V lost 6 bases and J lost 8, with 14 bases in between. In nucleotides, the CDR3 is TGTGCCAGCAGAGGGCAGGGGAATGAGCCCCAGCATTTT. The encoded protein is CASRGQGNEPQHF. Full variable domain (remainder filled in from reference TRBV28 and TRBJ1-5): DVKVTQSSRYLVKRTGEKVFLECVQDMDHENMFWYRQDPGLGLRLIYFSYDVKMKEKGDIPEGYSVSREKKERFSLILESASTNQTSMYLCASRGQGNEPQHFGDGTRLSIL.

This chain connects TRBV27 to TRBJ2-7, with D perhaps matching TRBD2 (6 bases). The CDR3 runs 16 residues. V lost 1 base, J lost 4 bases, and 17 bases lay in between. Germline CDR1 reads MNHEY; CDR2 reads SMNVEV (reference sequence). The CDR3 nucleotides are TGTGCCAGCAGTTTATACCCAGGGAGGTTCGATTACGAGCAGTACTTC. Its protein product is CASSLYPGRFDYEQYF.

The chain carries TRBV7-9 and TRBJ1-2; the D gene is possibly TRBD1 (5 bases). Germline V gene data show CDR1 as SEHNR and CDR2 as FQNEAQ (reference sequence). The ends were cut back, 3 bases at V and 3 bases at J, with 14 bases in the middle. The CDR3 length is 15 residues. CDR3: CASSFGGEDYYGYTF. The CDR3 DNA is TGTGCCAGCAGCTTCGGAGGGGAGGACTACTATGGCTACACCTTC.

V is TRBV30 and J is TRBJ2-7; D unresolved. Trimming removed 1 base from V and 3 bases from J, with 10 bases in between. The CDR3 contains 13 residues. Germline CDR1 reads GTSNPN; CDR2 reads SVGIG (reference sequence). CDR3 sequence reads: CAWSGYSNYEQYF. In DNA, the CDR3 is TGTGCCTGGAGTGGTTACTCCAACTACGAGCAGTACTTC.

On this clone: This sample includes further DNA sequences coding for the same CDR3. The gene calls are TRBV9 and TRBJ1-1; 10 nucleotides align to TRBD1. V was clipped by 3 bases and J by 3 bases; unmatched bases: 5. The CDR3 extends over 15 amino acids. CDR1 is SGDLS and CDR2 is YYNGEE in the germline V gene. The CDR3 protein is CASSATGQGDTEAFF. DNA of the CDR3: TGTGCCAGCAGCGCGACCGGACAGGGGGACACTGAAGCTTTCTTT.

This clone was counted a single time. V usage is TRBV4-3 and J usage is TRBJ1-1; D unresolved. CDR1 LGHNA and CDR2 YSLEER come from the germline V gene. The CDR3 contains 15 residues. Trimming stripped 0 bases from V and 1 base from J, with 9 bases between. CDR3 loop: CASSQDRVRNTEAFF. The CDR3 coding sequence is TGCGCCAGCAGCCAAGATCGGGTAAGGAACACTGAAGCTTTCTTT.

The chain combines TRBV5-8 with TRBJ1-5, with D uncertain. V shed 0 bases and J shed 0 bases, with 4 bases lying between them. The CDR3 is made up of 14 amino acids. Germline V gene data show CDR1 as SGHTS and CDR2 as YDEGEE. The CDR3 here is CASSLASSNQPQHF. The CDR3 coding sequence is TGTGCCAGCAGCTTGGCCAGTAGCAATCAGCCCCAGCATTTT.

The CDR3 DNA sequence: TGCGCCAGCAGCCAGGCGGGGGGGAGCAATCAGCCCCAGCATTTT. Protein product: CASSQAGGSNQPQHF. This chain uses TRBV4-1 with TRBJ1-5; a weak D match, TRBD1 (5 bases). CDR3 size: 15 residues. Trimming took off 3 bases at V and 1 base at J, with 10 bases between the two ends. Germline-derived CDR1 and CDR2 are MGHRA and YSYEKL.

The gene calls are TRBV14 and TRBJ1-2, with 8 nucleotides matching TRBD1. V was pared by 0 bases and J by 6 bases, with 12 bases of the junction left unmatched. There are 17 residues in the CDR3. CDR1 and CDR2 from the germline V gene are SGHDN and FVKESK. CDR3 residues: CASSQDISRQGAHGYTF. CDR3 nucleotides: TGTGCCAGCAGCCAAGATATTTCGAGGCAGGGGGCGCATGGCTACACCTTC.

The chain couples TRBV4-3 to TRBJ1-2; no clear D. CDR1 LGHNA and CDR2 YSLEER come from the germline V gene. CDR3 length equals 13 residues. V was trimmed by 4 bases and J by 5 bases, leaving 11 bases between them. CDR3: CASSPAGGYGYTF. As DNA, the CDR3 is TGCGCCAGCAGCCCGGCCGGAGGGTATGGCTACACCTTC.

The V call is TRBV7-9, the J call TRBJ1-4; D perhaps matches TRBD1 (5 bases). The CDR3 contains 14 residues. In germline, CDR1 is SEHNR, CDR2 FQNEAQ (reference sequence). Trimming stripped 5 bases from V and 10 bases from J, with 17 bases between. The chain's CDR3 is CASSASSYGGKLFF. CDR3 sequence (DNA): TGTGCCAGCAGCGCCAGCTCTTACGGGGGAAAACTGTTTTTT.

This rearrangement joins TRBV7-9 to TRBJ1-4; D not certain. The CDR3 sequence is 17 residues long. V gave up 6 bases and J gave up 8 bases, with 25 bases separating them. Per the germline V gene, CDR1 is SEHNR and CDR2 is FQNEAQ (reference sequence). The CDR3 DNA reads TGTGCCAGCAGGAGCACAGAATACGGGCCAGCGGGGGAAAAACTGTTTTTT. It codes for CASRSTEYGPAGEKLFF.

J is TRBJ2-7 and V is TRBV10-3, with 7 positions matching TRBD1. This CDR3 is built from 13 residues. The germline V gene has CDR1 ENHRY and CDR2 SYGVKD. J gave up 1 base and V 11 bases, and 8 bases lay outside the gene matches. As DNA, the CDR3 is TGTGCCGCCACGGGGACAGAGTCCTACGAGCAGTACTTC. As protein: CAATGTESYEQYF.

V usage is TRBV27 and J usage is TRBJ1-2, with D unresolved. This CDR3 is built from 13 residues. Trimming stripped 5 bases from V and 3 bases from J, with 10 bases between. Germline CDR1 is MNHEY and CDR2 is SMNVEV (reference sequence). CDR3 region: CASSPSGYYGYTF. Written as DNA, the CDR3 is TGTGCCAGCAGTCCATCGGGATACTATGGCTACACCTTC.

The chain joins TRBV5-4 to TRBJ2-7; D may be TRBD2 (5 bases). V lost 0 bases and J lost 6, with 7 bases in between. CDR1 is SGHNT, CDR2 YYREEE, per germline (reference sequence). CDR3 length: 12 residues. The CDR3 loop reads CASSLGAGEQYV. The CDR3 region has the DNA TGTGCCAGCAGCTTGGGGGCGGGCGAGCAGTACGTC.

The rearrangement links TRBV6-4 to TRBJ2-7; 7 bases match TRBD1. The CDR3 length is 15 residues. Trimming removed 7 bases from V and 2 bases from J; junction bases left unmatched: 11. Germline values: CDR1 MRHNA, CDR2 SNTAGT. For the CDR3, the DNA is TGTGCCAGCACCCAGGGACAGCACCCAGCCTACGAGCAGTACTTC. Amino acids: CASTQGQHPAYEQYF.

The rearrangement joins TRBV29-1 to TRBJ1-1, with unresolved D. V lost 7 bases and J 3 bases, leaving 18 bases between the germline ends. The CDR3 covers 14 residues. Germline V gene lookup returns CDR1 SQVTM and CDR2 ANQGSEA. DNA for the CDR3: TGCAGCGCTCTCGGTAGGTCCCGGGACACTGAAGCTTTCTTT. It codes for CSALGRSRDTEAFF.

The chain couples TRBV27 to TRBJ2-7; D may be TRBD1 (6 bases). V lost 6 bases to trimming and J lost 4 bases, with 16 bases between them. The germline V gene has CDR1 MNHEY and CDR2 SMNVEV (reference sequence). This CDR3 is 14 amino acids long. CDR3 protein: CASSRTEWGYEQYF. The CDR3 nucleotides are TGTGCCAGCAGCCGGACAGAATGGGGTTACGAGCAGTACTTC.

The V call is TRBV28, the J call TRBJ2-7; the D gene is possibly TRBD1 (5 bases). The CDR3 runs to 13 residues. Germline-derived CDR1 and CDR2 are MDHEN and SYDVKM. Trimming removed 5 bases at V and 2 bases at J, with 10 bases between. In DNA, the CDR3 is TGTGCCAGCAGTCCCAGGGTGCCCTACGAGCAGTACTTC. Translating gives CASSPRVPYEQYF.

The V and J genes are TRBV28 and TRBJ1-1, with 7 bases that match TRBD1. Germline V CDR1 and CDR2: MDHEN, SYDVKM. The CDR3 consists of 17 residues. The V and J ends lost 6 bases and 0 bases, in that order; junction bases with no gene match: 13. DNA for the CDR3: TGTGCCAGCAGCTACGGGACAGCGAGGTCGCTGAACACTGAAGCTTTCTTT. This translates into CASSYGTARSLNTEAFF. Complete variable domain (other parts from reference TRBV28 and TRBJ1-1): DVKVTQSSRYLVKRTGEKVFLECVQDMDHENMFWYRQDPGLGLRLIYFSYDVKMKEKGDIPEGYSVSREKKERFSLILESASTNQTSMYLCASSYGTARSLNTEAFFGQGTRLTVV.